The rows below give T cell receptor beta chains drawn from one sample of a study of identical twins. TCRdb processed the 5' RACE reads anew with MiXCR; each CDR3 protein has one entry. The table lists approximately 620,000 distinct CDR3 sequences, 8.6% of them singletons. The same sample was also studied in work on yellow fever vaccine responses in identical twins.

Specimen: PBMCs. The source of these receptors is a woman between 18 and 29 years old in good health. CDR3s include the opening cysteine and the closing phenylalanine or tryptophan. The D gene is left open where the match is weak. Not all rows give a size; the values are once, few, many and, for expanded clones, a class.

v_gene: TRBV29-1; d_gene: NA; abundance: few; j_gene: TRBJ2-2; CDR3nt: TGCAGCGCACCAGGGTACACCGGGGAGCTGTTTTTT; CDR3aa: CSAPGYTGELFF
v_gene: TRBV21-1; d_gene: NA; abundance: few; j_gene: TRBJ2-7; CDR3nt: TGTGCCAGCAGCATCGCAAGCTACGAGCAGTACTTC; CDR3aa: CASSIASYEQYF
v_gene: TRBV27; d_gene: NA; abundance: NA; j_gene: TRBJ1-1; CDR3nt: TGTGCCAGCAGTTTCGGGGGGGAGACCACTGAAGCTTTCTTT; CDR3aa: CASSFGGETTEAFF
v_gene: TRBV25-1; d_gene: TRBD2; abundance: many; j_gene: TRBJ2-7; CDR3nt: TGTGCCACCCGGACTAGCGGCTCCTACGAGCAGTACTTC; CDR3aa: CATRTSGSYEQYF
v_gene: TRBV29-1; d_gene: TRBD1; abundance: many; j_gene: TRBJ1-1; CDR3nt: TGCAGCGTTACGACAGGGCTGAACACTGAAGCTTTCTTT; CDR3aa: CSVTTGLNTEAFF
v_gene: TRBV25-1; d_gene: NA; abundance: few; j_gene: TRBJ1-2; CDR3nt: TGTGCCAGCGGGGACCGAAACTATGGCTACACCTTC; CDR3aa: CASGDRNYGYTF
v_gene: TRBV28; d_gene: NA; abundance: NA; j_gene: TRBJ2-6; CDR3nt: TGTGCCAGCAGTCAGACCACAGGGCGGGGAGTGGCTGGGGCCAACGTCCTGACTTTC; CDR3aa: CASSQTTGRGVAGANVLTF
v_gene: TRBV9; d_gene: NA; abundance: many; j_gene: TRBJ2-3; CDR3nt: TGTGCCAGCAGCGTCGGTGGGACTCCCCCGCGCCCAGATACGCAGTATTTT; CDR3aa: CASSVGGTPPRPDTQYF
v_gene: TRBV4-1; d_gene: NA; abundance: NA; j_gene: TRBJ2-7; CDR3nt: TGCGCCAGCAGCCAAGTCTTCCCGGGGGACTCCTACGAGCAGTACTTC; CDR3aa: CASSQVFPGDSYEQYF
v_gene: TRBV20-1; d_gene: TRBD2; abundance: few; j_gene: TRBJ2-1; CDR3nt: TGCAGTGCTAGAGGGGGGAGCGGGGTAAGAGATGAGCAGTTCTTC; CDR3aa: CSARGGSGVRDEQFF
v_gene: TRBV25-1; d_gene: NA; abundance: NA; j_gene: TRBJ2-3; CDR3nt: TGTGCCAGCAGTGAGTGGGGTAGCACAGATACGCAGTATTTT; CDR3aa: CASSEWGSTDTQYF
v_gene: TRBV20-1; d_gene: TRBD1; abundance: NA; j_gene: TRBJ2-5; CDR3nt: TGCAGTGCTAGAGATTGGACAGGAGGAGAGACCCAGTACTTC; CDR3aa: CSARDWTGGETQYF
v_gene: TRBV4-2; d_gene: TRBD2; abundance: NA; j_gene: TRBJ2-2; CDR3nt: TGTGCCAGCAGCCCGGGACTAGAGGTGCTGTTTTTT; CDR3aa: CASSPGLEVLFF
v_gene: TRBV5-1; d_gene: NA; abundance: many; j_gene: TRBJ1-1; CDR3nt: TGCGCCAGCAGCTTGGTGGACAACACTGAAGCTTTCTTT; CDR3aa: CASSLVDNTEAFF
v_gene: TRBV5-1; d_gene: NA; abundance: many; j_gene: TRBJ1-1; CDR3nt: TGCGCCAGCAGCTTAACCCTTCGGCGTGAAGCTTTCTTT; CDR3aa: CASSLTLRREAFF
v_gene: TRBV20-1; d_gene: TRBD1; abundance: NA; j_gene: TRBJ2-5; CDR3nt: TGCAGTGCTCCCCGGACAGGCCCATTGGAGACCCAGTACTTC; CDR3aa: CSAPRTGPLETQYF
v_gene: TRBV11-1; d_gene: TRBD2; abundance: few; j_gene: TRBJ2-7; CDR3nt: TGTGCCAGCAGCTTAAAAGCGGGAGGGGCCGAGCAGTACTTC; CDR3aa: CASSLKAGGAEQYF
v_gene: TRBV7-9; d_gene: NA; abundance: NA; j_gene: TRBJ2-7; CDR3nt: TGTGCCAGCAGTCGACAGCGCGCCGAGCAGTACTTC; CDR3aa: CASSRQRAEQYF
v_gene: TRBV4-2; d_gene: TRBD2; abundance: few; j_gene: TRBJ2-2; CDR3nt: TGTGCCAGCAGCCAAGGACCACTAGGGCGGGGGAGTAACACCGGGGAGCTGTTTTTT; CDR3aa: CASSQGPLGRGSNTGELFF
v_gene: TRBV12-5; d_gene: NA; abundance: few; j_gene: TRBJ2-1; CDR3nt: TGTGCTAGTGGCCACTATACTCTCGGTGAGCAGTTCTTC; CDR3aa: CASGHYTLGEQFF
v_gene: TRBV7-9; d_gene: NA; abundance: NA; j_gene: TRBJ2-5; CDR3nt: TGTGCCAGCACCCCGCAGGGCCTCCAAGAGACCCAGTACTTC; CDR3aa: CASTPQGLQETQYF
v_gene: TRBV25-1; d_gene: NA; abundance: NA; j_gene: TRBJ2-7; CDR3nt: TGTGCCAGCAGTAACCTCTACGAGCAGTACTTC; CDR3aa: CASSNLYEQYF
v_gene: TRBV20-1; d_gene: NA; abundance: NA; j_gene: TRBJ1-5; CDR3nt: TGCAGTGCTAGAGATCAGAGCAATCAGCCCCAGCATTTT; CDR3aa: CSARDQSNQPQHF
v_gene: TRBV10-3; d_gene: NA; abundance: many; j_gene: TRBJ2-2; CDR3nt: TGTGCCATCAGTAACGGAGGGAACACCGGGGAGCTGTTTTTT; CDR3aa: CAISNGGNTGELFF
v_gene: TRBV7-2; d_gene: NA; abundance: few; j_gene: TRBJ2-7; CDR3nt: TGTGCCAGCAGCCCGGTACAGCTCTCCTACGAGCAGTACTTC; CDR3aa: CASSPVQLSYEQYF
v_gene: TRBV4-3; d_gene: TRBD1; abundance: NA; j_gene: TRBJ2-1; CDR3nt: TGCGCCAGCAGCCTTAGGACAGGAACGACGTACAATGAGCAGTTCTTC; CDR3aa: CASSLRTGTTYNEQFF
v_gene: TRBV5-1; d_gene: NA; abundance: many; j_gene: TRBJ2-3; CDR3nt: TGCGCCAGCAGCTTGGGGGGGACTTCTACAGATACGCAGTATTTT; CDR3aa: CASSLGGTSTDTQYF
v_gene: TRBV11-2; d_gene: NA; abundance: NA; j_gene: TRBJ2-3; CDR3nt: TGTGCCAGCAGCGCCGGGGATTTGAGCTACACAGATACGCAGTATTTT; CDR3aa: CASSAGDLSYTDTQYF
v_gene: TRBV7-8; d_gene: NA; abundance: few; j_gene: TRBJ2-5; CDR3nt: TGTGCCAGCAGCTCCTGGGGACAAAAAGAGACCCAGTACTTC; CDR3aa: CASSSWGQKETQYF
v_gene: TRBV7-2; d_gene: NA; abundance: few; j_gene: TRBJ2-1; CDR3nt: TGTGCCAGCAGCTTAGGTGCGGGGGCCAATGAGCAGTTCTTC; CDR3aa: CASSLGAGANEQFF
v_gene: TRBV7-2; d_gene: NA; abundance: few; j_gene: TRBJ2-1; CDR3nt: TGTGCCAGCAGCTTCGGCAGGTCCCACAATGAGCAGTTCTTC; CDR3aa: CASSFGRSHNEQFF
v_gene: TRBV14; d_gene: NA; abundance: NA; j_gene: TRBJ2-3; CDR3nt: TGTGCCAGCAGCCAAGTCGGGCTAGTCCACAGTAGCACAGATACGCAGTATTTT; CDR3aa: CASSQVGLVHSSTDTQYF
v_gene: TRBV14; d_gene: TRBD2; abundance: few; j_gene: TRBJ2-4; CDR3nt: TGTGCCAGCAGCCAGGGCGTGATCTTCCGGGGGGATGACAAAAACATTCAGTACTTC; CDR3aa: CASSQGVIFRGDDKNIQYF
v_gene: TRBV6-2/TRBV6-3; d_gene: NA; abundance: many; j_gene: TRBJ1-2; CDR3nt: TGTGCCAGCAGTTACTCGTCCGACGTTCCGCGCTACACCTTC; CDR3aa: CASSYSSDVPRYTF
v_gene: TRBV5-1; d_gene: NA; abundance: few; j_gene: TRBJ1-3; CDR3nt: TGCGCCAGCAGCTTGGGGGGCCGCTACGAGGACACCATATATTTT; CDR3aa: CASSLGGRYEDTIYF
v_gene: TRBV20-1; d_gene: NA; abundance: many; j_gene: TRBJ2-3; CDR3nt: TGCAGTGCTAGAGATCCCGGGAGTAGCACAGATACGCAGTATTTT; CDR3aa: CSARDPGSSTDTQYF
v_gene: TRBV12-3/TRBV12-4; d_gene: NA; abundance: many; j_gene: TRBJ2-5; CDR3nt: TGTGCCAGCAGCCTCAGTCGGGAGACCCAGTACTTC; CDR3aa: CASSLSRETQYF
v_gene: TRBV7-9; d_gene: NA; abundance: NA; j_gene: TRBJ2-7; CDR3nt: TGTGCCAGCAGCCCCTCTTGGGGTGTTTACTACGAGCAGTACTTC; CDR3aa: CASSPSWGVYYEQYF
v_gene: TRBV25-1; d_gene: NA; abundance: many; j_gene: TRBJ2-7; CDR3nt: TGTGCCAGCAGTGACCCTGGGGGCAGTACCTACGAGCAGTACTTC; CDR3aa: CASSDPGGSTYEQYF
v_gene: TRBV4-1; d_gene: TRBD2; abundance: many; j_gene: TRBJ2-5; CDR3nt: TGCGCCAGCAGCCAAGAGTGGCTAGCGGGAGGAGGGGAGACCCAGTACTTC; CDR3aa: CASSQEWLAGGGETQYF
v_gene: TRBV7-9; d_gene: TRBD1; abundance: few; j_gene: TRBJ2-1; CDR3nt: TGTGCCAGCAGCAAAACGGGACAGGGGTCCTACAATGAGCAGTTCTTC; CDR3aa: CASSKTGQGSYNEQFF
v_gene: TRBV12-5; d_gene: TRBD1; abundance: few; j_gene: TRBJ1-2; CDR3nt: TGTGCTAGTGCCAGGGACAGCTATGGCTACACCTTC; CDR3aa: CASARDSYGYTF
v_gene: TRBV29-1; d_gene: NA; abundance: few; j_gene: TRBJ2-3; CDR3nt: TGCAGCCCGACGAGGATTGCAGATACGCAGTATTTT; CDR3aa: CSPTRIADTQYF